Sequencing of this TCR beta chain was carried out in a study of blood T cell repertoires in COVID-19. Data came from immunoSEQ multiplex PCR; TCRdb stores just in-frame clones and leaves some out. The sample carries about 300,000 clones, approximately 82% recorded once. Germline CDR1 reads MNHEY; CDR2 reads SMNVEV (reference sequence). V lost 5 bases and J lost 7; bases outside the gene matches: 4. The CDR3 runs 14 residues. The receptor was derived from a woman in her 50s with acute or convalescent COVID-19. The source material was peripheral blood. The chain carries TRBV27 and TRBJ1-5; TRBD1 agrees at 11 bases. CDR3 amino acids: CASSRGQGAQPQHF. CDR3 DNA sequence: TGTGCCAGCAGTCGCGGACAGGGGGCACAGCCCCAGCATTTT.